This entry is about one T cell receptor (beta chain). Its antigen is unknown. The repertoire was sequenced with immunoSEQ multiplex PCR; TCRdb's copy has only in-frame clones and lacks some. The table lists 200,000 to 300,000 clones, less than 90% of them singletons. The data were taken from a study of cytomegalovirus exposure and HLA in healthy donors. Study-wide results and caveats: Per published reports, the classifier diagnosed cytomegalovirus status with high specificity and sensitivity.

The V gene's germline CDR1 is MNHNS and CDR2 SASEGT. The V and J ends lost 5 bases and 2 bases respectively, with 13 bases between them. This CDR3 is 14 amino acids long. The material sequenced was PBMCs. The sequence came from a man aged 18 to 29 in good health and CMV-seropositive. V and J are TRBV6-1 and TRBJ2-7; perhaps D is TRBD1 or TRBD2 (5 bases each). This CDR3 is CASSLRDPPYEQYF. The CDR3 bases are TGTGCCAGCAGTCTCCGGGACCCCCCCTACGAGCAGTACTTC.